This is a list of T cell receptor beta chains from one sample in a study of cytomegalovirus exposure and HLA in healthy donors. Generated by immunoSEQ multiplex PCR, the TCRdb table keeps only in-frame clones and is missing some. Of roughly 150,000 clones listed, around 84% are singletons. Sequenced sample: PBMCs. The receptors shown here come from a man aged 18-30 years in good health and CMV-seropositive. CDR3s include the opening cysteine and the closing phenylalanine or tryptophan. A D gene is named only where the DNA matches it firmly. Some rows have no size entry. The others give once, few or many, or a class for an expanded clone.

>TRBV7-2|NA|TRBJ2-1|TRBD2
TGTGCCAGCAGCTACCTAGCGGGAGGGCCGGAAGAGCAGTTCTTC
CASSYLAGGPEEQFF
>TRBV11-2|NA|TRBJ2-7|NA
TGTGCCAGCAGCTTATACCCCGGGCAGGGAGGACCATACGAGCAGTACTTC
CASSLYPGQGGPYEQYF
>TRBV18|NA|TRBJ2-7|NA
TGTGCCAGCTCACCAAAACAGGGAGCCTACGAGCAGTACTTC
CASSPKQGAYEQYF
>TRBV4-1|NA|TRBJ2-2|TRBD1
TGCGCCAGCAGCTTCCGGGACAGGGTGAACACCGGGGAGCTGTTTTTT
CASSFRDRVNTGELFF
>TRBV5-1|NA|TRBJ2-7|TRBD2
TGCGCCAGCAGCTTGGCGGGACTAGCGGGGGGAAACTACGAGCAGTACTTC
CASSLAGLAGGNYEQYF
>TRBV5-5|few|TRBJ1-2|NA
TGTGCCAGCAGCTCGTCAGGGAATGGTCGCTATGGCTACACCTTC
CASSSSGNGRYGYTF
>TRBV6-5|once|TRBJ1-5|NA
TGTGCCAGCAGTTCGGGCGGCAGGGGTAACAATCAGCCCCAGCATTTT
CASSSGGRGNNQPQHF
>TRBV7-9|NA|TRBJ2-7|NA
TGTGCCAGCAGCTTAGGTGGGCAGGTCTACGAGCAGTACTTC
CASSLGGQVYEQYF
>TRBV19|NA|TRBJ2-3|NA
TGTGCCAGTAGTATTGCAGGGTACACAGATACGCAGTATTTT
CASSIAGYTDTQYF
>TRBV11-2|NA|TRBJ1-1|TRBD1
TGTGCCAGCAGCTCAGGGGGCACTGAAGCTTTCTTT
CASSSGGTEAFF
>TRBV29-1|NA|TRBJ2-5|NA
TGCAGCGTTGACTTTTCAGGGGAGACCCAGTACTTC
CSVDFSGETQYF
>TRBV5-1|once|TRBJ1-1|NA
TGCGCCAGCAGCTCCACACCGAACACTGAAGCTTTCTTT
CASSSTPNTEAFF
>TRBV30|NA|TRBJ1-1|NA
TGTGCCTGGGTCAGGGCTAGGTCCACTGAAGCTTTCTTT
CAWVRARSTEAFF
>TRBV30|NA|TRBJ2-5|NA
TGTGCCTGGAGTGCCACAGGCCGGCGCGGGGCGGGAGAGACCCAGTACTTC
CAWSATGRRGAGETQYF
>TRBV6-5|NA|TRBJ2-3|NA
TGTGCCAGCAGTTACTCGTGGGGGGTCATCACAGATACGCAGTATTTT
CASSYSWGVITDTQYF
>TRBV2|NA|TRBJ1-5|NA
TGTGCCAGCAGTACCGGGAATAGCAATCAGCCCCAGCATTTT
CASSTGNSNQPQHF
>TRBV2|NA|TRBJ2-7|NA
TGTGCCAGCAGTGAAGCGGGACTCTTCTACGAGCAGTACTTC
CASSEAGLFYEQYF
>TRBV10-3|NA|TRBJ1-1|NA
TGTGCCATCAGTCCTAATTTACCGGGTGAAGCTTTCTTT
CAISPNLPGEAFF
>TRBV19|NA|TRBJ1-1|TRBD1
TGTGCCAGTAGTATGGGGGACAGGGTTACTGAAGCTTTCTTT
CASSMGDRVTEAFF
>TRBV14|NA|TRBJ2-3|TRBD2
TGTGCCAGCAGCCAAAGACTAGCGGGGGGCCTCGCCACAGATACGCAGTATTTT
CASSQRLAGGLATDTQYF
>TRBV5-1|NA|TRBJ1-5|NA
TGCGCCAGCAGCTCGGGCGTCGGCGGGGGACCCCAGCATTTT
CASSSGVGGGPQHF
>TRBV5-1|NA|TRBJ2-7|TRBD1
TGCGCCAGCAGCTTCAGGACAGGGCCCTACGAGCAGTACTTC
CASSFRTGPYEQYF
>TRBV10-2|NA|TRBJ1-1|TRBD1
TGCGCCAGCGGAGACAGGGGAAACGGGAGAGCTTTCTTT
CASGDRGNGRAFF
>TRBV9|NA|TRBJ1-6|TRBD1
TGTGCCAGCAGCCCCAGGACAGGGGGATATAATTCACCCCTCCACTTT
CASSPRTGGYNSPLHF
>TRBV21-1|NA|TRBJ2-5|NA
TGTGCCAGCAGCCCAAGGACAGGGCGTCAGGGCGAGACCCAGTACTTC
CASSPRTGRQGETQYF
>TRBV7-2|NA|TRBJ2-7|NA
TGTGCCAGCAGCCTGAGCTCACCCGAGCAGTACTTC
CASSLSSPEQYF